The source of this T cell receptor (beta chain) is a study of blood T cell repertoires in COVID-19. Overall study context: Specimens from acute and convalescent COVID-19 originated in the United States, Italy and Spain.

V was cut by 1 base and J by 2 bases, with 4 bases left in between. The CDR3 runs 13 residues. CDR1 and CDR2 (germline): MGHDK, SYGVNS. The method was immunoSEQ multiplex PCR; TCRdb's version includes in-frame clones alone and lacks a portion of them. Of 190,000 or so clones listed, about 86% are singletons. The rearrangement links TRBV25-1 to TRBJ2-3; D is uncertain. This TCR came from a man in his sixties who had recovered from COVID-19. Sequencing was performed on peripheral blood. The CDR3 here is CASSESNTDTQYF. The CDR3 nucleotides read TGTGCCAGCAGTGAATCTAACACAGATACGCAGTATTTT.